This T cell receptor (beta chain) originates from a study of cytomegalovirus exposure and HLA in healthy donors. Germline values: CDR1 SQVTM, CDR2 ANQGSEA. The CDR3 loop spans 17 amino acids. The V segment lost 3 bases and the J segment 1 base; nucleotides outside the gene matches: 8. This PCR relied on a set of 60 Vbeta primers and 13 Jbeta primers. The data were produced by immunoSEQ multiplex PCR, yet TCRdb's version contains in-frame clones alone and is incomplete. This sample has about 200,000 clones, with 82% found just once. Material for sequencing was PBMCs. This TCR came from a woman in her 40s in good health and CMV-seronegative. The V gene is TRBV29-1, the J gene TRBJ2-1; 11 bases are shared with TRBD2. The CDR3 DNA reads as TGCAGCGTTGACGATCCTCTAGCGGGGGGATCCTACAATGAGCAGTTCTTC. Protein: CSVDDPLAGGSYNEQFF.